The 28 T cell receptor beta chains below all came from one sample that was sequenced in a study of blood T cell repertoires in COVID-19. Using immunoSEQ multiplex PCR, the repertoire was profiled, and TCRdb retains in-frame clones only, with some absent. The sample gives roughly 150,000 clones, about 80% of which show up once; 3.9% is in the top ten. The sequenced sample consisted of PBMCs or T cells enriched from blood (not recorded which). The source is a man aged 45 to 65 in a cohort exposed to, infected with or recovered from COVID-19 (not recorded which).

The V gene is TRBV18, the J gene TRBJ2-3, with TRBD2 matching over 7 bases. Germline V gives CDR1 KGHSH, CDR2 LQKENI. The CDR3 totals 14 residues. J gave up 0 bases and V 8 bases, and 5 bases lay outside the gene matches. CDR3 region: CASRLAASTDTQYF. The CDR3 coding sequence is TGTGCCAGCCGCCTAGCGGCTAGCACAGATACGCAGTATTTT.

V gene TRBV7-8 combines with J gene TRBJ2-5; D might be TRBD2 (5 bases). The CDR3 length is 13 residues. The V end was cut by 5 bases, the J end by 2 bases, with 9 bases between. In germline, CDR1 is SGHVS, CDR2 FQNEAQ. The CDR3 loop is CASSRTRQETQYF. The CDR3 DNA reads TGTGCCAGCAGCCGAACTAGGCAAGAGACCCAGTACTTC.

This chain connects TRBV9 to TRBJ1-3; possible D gene TRBD1, 5 bases. The CDR3 contains 16 residues. Germline loops: CDR1 SGDLS, CDR2 YYNGEE. The V end lost 2 bases, the J end lost 0 bases, and 12 bases lay between the germline ends. The CDR3 DNA reads TGTGCCAGCAGCGTGGGGGGACTGAGCTCTGGAAACACCATATATTTT. Translating gives CASSVGGLSSGNTIYF.

The V and J genes are TRBV30 and TRBJ1-1; no definite D call. With 5 bases removed from V and 0 bases from J, the gap between germline ends came to 19 bases. This CDR3 region has 16 residues. The V gene's germline CDR1 is GTSNPN and CDR2 SVGIG (reference sequence). The CDR3 loop reads CAWWRRLLSLNTEAFF. The CDR3 region has the DNA TGTGCCTGGTGGAGACGGCTCCTGAGTCTGAACACTGAAGCTTTCTTT. Full variable domain (outside the CDR3, taken from reference TRBV30 and TRBJ1-1): SQTIHQWPATLVQPVGSPLSLECTVEGTSNPNLYWYRQAAGRGLQLLFYSVGIGQISSEVPQNLSASRPQDRQFILSSKKLLLSDSGFYLCAWWRRLLSLNTEAFFGQGTRLTVV.

CDR3 DNA: TGCGCCAGCAGCTTTTTGGGGGGGTCCTCCTACGAGCAGTACTTC. This codes for CASSFLGGSSYEQYF. J is TRBJ2-7 and V is TRBV5-1; 7 bases are a match to TRBD2. Trimming cost V 2 bases and J 0 bases; bases outside gene matches: 5. Germline assignment: CDR1 SGHRS and CDR2 YFSETQ. CDR3 length equals 15 residues.

The chain joins TRBV6-6 to TRBJ2-7; D possibly corresponds to TRBD1 (5 bases). This CDR3 region has 12 residues. Germline values: CDR1 MNHNY, CDR2 SVGAGI (reference sequence). Trimming pared 8 bases from V and 2 bases from J, leaving 10 bases between. The chain's CDR3 is CASGKGAYEQYF. The CDR3 region has the DNA TGTGCCAGCGGGAAAGGGGCCTACGAGCAGTACTTC.

The genes are TRBV4-3 and TRBJ1-4; 7 nucleotides match TRBD1. Germline V gene lookup returns CDR1 LGHNA and CDR2 YSLEER. CDR3 length: 16 residues. V lost 1 base and J lost 1; bases outside the gene matches: 3. DNA for the CDR3: TGCGCCAGCAGCCAAGTTGCAGGGGGAACTAATGAAAAACTGTTTTTT. Encoded protein: CASSQVAGGTNEKLFF.

The V gene is TRBV2, the J gene TRBJ2-7; 7 positions agree with TRBD1. J gave up 6 bases and V 4 bases, and 6 bases lay outside the gene matches. CDR1 is SNHLY, CDR2 FYNNEI, per germline. CDR3 length equals 13 residues. As DNA, the CDR3 is TGTGCCAGCAGTGCACTCACAGGGGCCGAGCAGTACTTC. This codes for CASSALTGAEQYF.

The gene calls are TRBV3-1 (or the pseudogene TRBV3-2) and TRBJ1-1, with D unresolved. The germline gives CDR1 LGHDT, CDR2 YNNKEL (reference sequence). The CDR3 length is 15 residues. V was cut by 4 bases and J by 4 bases, with 16 bases left in between. CDR3 residues: CASSLLGSGGTEAFF. The DNA for the CDR3 is TGTGCCAGCAGCCTCCTGGGGAGTGGTGGCACTGAAGCTTTCTTT.

This rearrangement joins TRBV9 to TRBJ2-1; no definite D call. The CDR3 has 13 residues. V shed 4 bases and J shed 3 bases, with 8 bases lying between them. CDR1 and CDR2 from the germline V gene are SGDLS and YYNGEE. The chain's CDR3 is CASSTMDYNEQFF. CDR3 DNA sequence: TGTGCCAGCAGCACTATGGACTACAATGAGCAGTTCTTC.

V gene TRBV29-1 combines with J gene TRBJ2-7; 9 bases align to TRBD2. The J segment lost 5 bases and the V segment lost 2 bases, leaving 10 bases of the junction unmatched. This CDR3 has 15 amino acids. The V gene's germline CDR1 is SQVTM and CDR2 ANQGSEA. DNA of the CDR3: TGCAGCGTTGAACGATGGCGGGGGGGCCGTAACGAGCAGTACTTC. It translates to CSVERWRGGRNEQYF.

This clone turned up a few times. The J gene is TRBJ2-7, the V gene TRBV7-8; unclear D gene. The germline gives CDR1 SGHVS, CDR2 FQNEAQ. This CDR3 spans 12 amino acids. Deletions cut 5 bases from V and 2 bases from J, with 7 bases between. The CDR3 here is CASSLIAYEQYF. In DNA form, the CDR3 reads TGTGCCAGCAGCCTAATTGCCTACGAGCAGTACTTC.

The chain couples TRBV9 to TRBJ2-3, with 7 bases matching TRBD2. The length of the CDR3 is 12 residues. V lost 0 bases and J lost 8; bases outside the gene matches: 0. Germline V CDR1 and CDR2: SGDLS, YYNGEE. CDR3 DNA: TGTGCCAGCAGCGTAGCGGGGGGTACGCAGTATTTT. Translated: CASSVAGGTQYF. Drawing the rest from reference TRBV9 and TRBJ2-3, the complete variable domain is DSGVTQTPKHLITATGQRVTLRCSPRSGDLSVYWYQQSLDQGLQFLIQYYNGEERAKGNILERFSAQQFPDLHSELNLSSLELGDSALYFCASSVAGGTQYFGPGTRLTVL.

This clone was counted between two and nine times. The chain couples TRBV9 to TRBJ1-2; TRBD1 is a possible D gene (5 bases). The germline gives CDR1 SGDLS, CDR2 YYNGEE. Trimming removed 0 bases from V and 2 bases from J, with 8 bases in between. The length of the CDR3 is 14 residues. CDR3 in amino acids: CASSVGGTNYGYTF. CDR3 DNA: TGTGCCAGCAGCGTAGGGGGCACCAACTATGGCTACACCTTC.

V and J are TRBV6-5 and TRBJ2-7, with 9 bases fitting TRBD1. This CDR3 has 14 amino acids. Germline CDR1 is MNHEY and CDR2 is SVGAGI. J gave up 4 bases and V 2 bases, and 3 bases lay outside the gene matches. For the CDR3, the DNA is TGTGCCAGCAGTTACACAGGGGGCCGATACGAGCAGTACTTC. Translation: CASSYTGGRYEQYF.

This clone has a handful of counts. An end of the junction differs from the germline gene, which may be a read error. The chain uses TRBV28 and TRBJ1-2; weak D call: TRBD1 (5 bases). Looked up from germline, CDR1 is MDHEN and CDR2 is SYDVKM. The CDR3 is made up of 12 amino acids. The CDR3 reads CASSLTNWDLSF. The DNA for the CDR3 is TGTGCCAGCAGCTTAACGAACTGGGACTTATCCTTC.

Written as DNA, the CDR3 is TGTGCCAGCAGCCAAGATAGGCAGGTTTACTACGAGCAGTACTTC. This sequence encodes CASSQDRQVYYEQYF. The genes are TRBV3-1 (or the pseudogene TRBV3-2) and TRBJ2-7; D unresolved. V was clipped by 0 bases and J by 3 bases, with 12 bases between them. CDR1 and CDR2 from the germline V gene are LGHDT and YNNKEL (reference sequence). The CDR3 runs 15 residues.

With regard to this clone: The same CDR3 also results from other DNA sequences found in this sample. The V call is TRBV2, the J call TRBJ2-1; 9 bases align to TRBD2. The CDR3 is 14 residues long. The germline V gene encodes CDR1 SNHLY and CDR2 FYNNEI. Unmatched junction bases numbered 6, after V lost 3 bases and J lost 9 bases. CDR3 sequence (DNA): TGTGCCAGCAGTGACGGGCGGGGGGGGCGTGAGCAGTTCTTC. It specifies CASSDGRGGREQFF.

The V call is TRBV28, the J call TRBJ2-7; D not resolved. Trimming took 4 bases from V and 6 from J, leaving 16 bases between them. Germline CDR1 and CDR2: MDHEN and SYDVKM. The CDR3 is made up of 14 amino acids. As DNA, the CDR3 is TGTGCCAGCAGTTCCCCCCTCTTGAACAGCGAGCAGTACTTC. This encodes CASSSPLLNSEQYF.

The V call is TRBV29-1, the J call TRBJ1-3; no definite D call. The CDR3 is made up of 14 amino acids. From germline, CDR1 is SQVTM and CDR2 ANQGSEA. V dropped 4 bases and J dropped 0 bases, with 10 bases sitting between them. The CDR3 loop reads CSVVSGFSGNTIYF. CDR3 in DNA: TGCAGCGTTGTATCAGGTTTCTCTGGAAACACCATATATTTT.

The V call is TRBV7-2, the J call TRBJ1-5, with TRBD1 identical over 8 bases. Germline trimming cut 5 bases from V and 3 bases from J; bases unmatched to any gene: 6. CDR1 is SGHTA, CDR2 FQGNSA, per germline. The CDR3 loop spans 15 amino acids. The CDR3 here is CASSPGQAINQPQHF. CDR3 nucleotides: TGTGCCAGCAGCCCGGGACAGGCAATCAATCAGCCCCAGCATTTT.

V usage is TRBV6-4 and J usage is TRBJ1-2; D call uncertain. Germline V CDR1 and CDR2: MRHNA, SNTAGT. The V gene lost 2 bases and the J gene lost 1 base, with 5 bases spanning the gap. CDR3 size: 13 residues. The CDR3 protein is CASSDGFNYGYTF. The CDR3 DNA reads TGTGCCAGCAGTGACGGCTTTAACTATGGCTACACCTTC.

This clone has just one count. The chain recombines TRBV28 with TRBJ1-2, with D perhaps TRBD1 (6 bases). Trimming shortened V by 4 bases and J by 10 bases, and 13 bases separated the two germline ends. This CDR3 region has 12 residues. Per the germline V gene, CDR1 is MDHEN and CDR2 is SYDVKM. CDR3 DNA sequence: TGTGCCAGCAGTTCCCACAGGGTAGACTACACCTTC. Translating gives CASSSHRVDYTF.

The CDR3 sequence is CASSLSGGLNQPQHF. For the CDR3, the DNA is TGTGCCAGCAGTTTATCCGGGGGTCTCAATCAGCCCCAGCATTTT. The V and J genes are TRBV28 and TRBJ1-5; TRBD1 is a possible D gene (5 bases). Germline-derived CDR1 and CDR2 are MDHEN and SYDVKM. There are 15 residues in the CDR3. Trimming removed 1 base at V and 3 bases at J, with 10 bases between. Combining the CDR3 with reference TRBV28 and TRBJ1-5 gives the whole variable domain DVKVTQSSRYLVKRTGEKVFLECVQDMDHENMFWYRQDPGLGLRLIYFSYDVKMKEKGDIPEGYSVSREKKERFSLILESASTNQTSMYLCASSLSGGLNQPQHFGDGTRLSIL.

The rearrangement links TRBV6-1 to TRBJ1-2; D gene ambiguous. This CDR3 comprises 16 residues. In germline, CDR1 is MNHNS, CDR2 SASEGT. V dropped 3 bases and J dropped 3 bases, with 17 bases sitting between them. Here the CDR3 DNA reads TGTGCCAGCAGTGATGGGGTAGGAGGAATCGACTATGGCTACACCTTC. This translates into CASSDGVGGIDYGYTF.

V usage is TRBV28 and J usage is TRBJ2-1; tentatively, D is TRBD2 (6 bases). CDR3 length equals 15 residues. V was trimmed by 8 bases and J by 1 base, leaving 15 bases between them. Germline lookup yields CDR1 MDHEN and CDR2 SYDVKM. CDR3 loop: CASVGGPISYNEQFF. The CDR3 DNA is TGTGCCAGCGTCGGAGGGCCTATTTCCTACAATGAGCAGTTCTTC.

This clone was detected only a few times. The chain recombines TRBV5-5 with TRBJ1-5, with D possibly TRBD1 on 5 matching bases. This CDR3 is built from 16 residues. The V gene lost 2 bases and the J gene lost 2 bases, with 14 bases spanning the gap. Germline lookup yields CDR1 SGHKS and CDR2 YYEKEE (reference sequence). The CDR3 DNA reads as TGTGCCAGCAGCTTCCGGGTGGGGGGACGCAATCAGCCCCAGCATTTT. Translated, it gives CASSFRVGGRNQPQHF.

The rearrangement joins TRBV11-2 to TRBJ2-1; TRBD1 matches 7 bases. The CDR3 runs to 13 residues. In germline, CDR1 is SGHAT, CDR2 FQNNGV. V lost 4 bases and J lost 8; bases outside the gene matches: 5. CDR3: CASSYYRGDEQFF. CDR3 coding DNA: TGTGCCAGCAGCTATTACAGGGGAGATGAGCAGTTCTTC.